The source of this TCR beta chain is a study of blood T cell repertoires in COVID-19. Study summary: Specimens from acute and convalescent COVID-19 originated in the United States, Italy and Spain.

CDR3 length equals 15 residues. V was pared by 3 bases and J by 6 bases, with 6 bases of the junction left unmatched. From germline, CDR1 is KGHDR and CDR2 SFDVKD. Per the original data handling: Estimated nucleated cell counts came from reference gene primer amplification. Sequenced by immunoSEQ multiplex PCR; TCRdb stores in-frame clones only, minus some. V and J calls plus clone size are reproduced from that table; the DNA served to infer D and trimming. The sample has roughly 100,000 clones; 84% are singletons. This sequence joins TRBV24-1 and TRBJ2-3, with 9 bases identical to TRBD2. This sequence originates from a human donor in a cohort sampled during active or convalescent COVID-19. Sample: peripheral blood. The CDR3 sequence is CATSDPGLAVDTQYF. CDR3 bases: TGTGCCACCAGTGATCCGGGACTAGCTGTCGATACGCAGTATTTT.